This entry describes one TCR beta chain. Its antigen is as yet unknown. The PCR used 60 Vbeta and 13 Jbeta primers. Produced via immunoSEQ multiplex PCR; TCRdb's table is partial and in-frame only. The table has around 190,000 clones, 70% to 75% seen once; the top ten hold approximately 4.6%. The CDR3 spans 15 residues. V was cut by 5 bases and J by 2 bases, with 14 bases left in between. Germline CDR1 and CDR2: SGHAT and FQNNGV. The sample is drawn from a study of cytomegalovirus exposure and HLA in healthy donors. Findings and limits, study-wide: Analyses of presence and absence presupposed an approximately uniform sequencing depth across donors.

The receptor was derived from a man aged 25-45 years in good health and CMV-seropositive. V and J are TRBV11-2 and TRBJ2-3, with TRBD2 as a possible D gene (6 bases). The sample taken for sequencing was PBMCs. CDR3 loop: CASSRDGGNTDTQYF. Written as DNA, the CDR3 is TGTGCCAGCAGCCGGGATGGAGGGAACACAGATACGCAGTATTTT.